The entry that follows covers one TCR beta chain sequence. Its antigen is currently unknown. From germline, CDR1 is LGHNA and CDR2 YSLEER. The V and J ends lost 2 bases and 10 bases respectively, with 9 bases between them. The CDR3 loop spans 13 amino acids. This record belongs to a study of PD-1 blockade in classical Hodgkin lymphoma. Findings of the study overall: Complete responders entered with baseline diversity on par with newly diagnosed patients, the results showed.

Following autologous stem cell transplantation, relapse occurred in every patient, and exposure to brentuximab vedotin varied. The repertoire was sequenced with immunoSEQ multiplex PCR; TCRdb's copy has only in-frame clones and lacks some. The sample has around 45,000 clones; approximately 70% are singletons. The receptor was isolated from a human donor with classical Hodgkin lymphoma. This specimen consisted of peripheral blood mononuclear cells (PBMCs), obtained at baseline. The rearrangement links TRBV4-3 to TRBJ1-6; D remains unclear. The CDR3 region has the DNA TGCGCCAGCAGCCAATTCTTGGAATCACCCCTCCACTTT. Protein: CASSQFLESPLHF.